The 21 T cell receptor beta chains below all came from one sample that was sequenced in a study of shared T cell receptors in the human thymus. Sequencing was performed with immunoSEQ multiplex PCR; in TCRdb, only in-frame clones are kept and a portion is missing. The repertoire has approximately 660,000 clones, approximately 90% of them found once; the top ten carry 0.008% to 0.011%. These same records also appear under a second study, on human thymus T cells.

What was sequenced was thymocytes. Receptors originate from a boy under three years old with a congenital heart defect.

V gene TRBV7-8 combines with J gene TRBJ2-2, with TRBD1 matching 11 bases. CDR1 is SGHVS, CDR2 FQNEAQ, per germline. This CDR3 is built from 16 residues. With 5 bases clipped from V and 7 bases from J, the junction kept 9 bases outside the gene matches. The DNA of the CDR3 is TGTGCCAGCAGCCCCCGGGACAGGGGGAAAGTCGGGGAGCTGTTTTTT. As protein: CASSPRDRGKVGELFF.

V is TRBV7-2 and J is TRBJ2-2; 10 nucleotides match TRBD2. The V and J ends lost 5 bases and 6 bases, in that order; junction bases with no gene match: 12. Germline-derived CDR1 and CDR2 are SGHTA and FQGNSA. This CDR3 contains 17 residues. CDR3 region: CASSHQSSGRESGELFF. The CDR3 DNA is TGTGCCAGCAGCCACCAGTCTAGCGGGAGAGAATCCGGGGAGCTGTTTTTT.

The chain carries TRBV7-6 and TRBJ2-7; 11 nucleotides agree with TRBD1. CDR1 is SGHVS and CDR2 is FNYEAQ in the germline V gene. The CDR3 covers 14 residues. V shed 5 bases and J 2 bases; nucleotides not matched to a gene: 2. CDR3 nucleotides: TGTGCCAGCAGCCGGACAGGGGGCCCCTACGAGCAGTACTTC. This sequence encodes CASSRTGGPYEQYF.

This rearrangement joins TRBV12-5 to TRBJ1-1; no firm D call. V dropped 5 bases and J dropped 1 base, with 5 bases sitting between them. Germline CDR1 reads LGHNT; CDR2 reads FRNRAP. The CDR3 is 12 residues long. CDR3 sequence reads: CASGIENTEAFF. CDR3 nucleotides: TGTGCTAGTGGTATAGAGAACACTGAAGCTTTCTTT.

The genes are TRBV4-3 and TRBJ2-7; 8 bases agree with TRBD2. The length of the CDR3 is 16 residues. Looked up from germline, CDR1 is LGHNA and CDR2 is YSLEER. Germline trimming cut 4 bases from V and 0 bases from J; bases unmatched to any gene: 8. The CDR3 region is CASSPRVSGSSYEQYF. In DNA, the CDR3 is TGCGCCAGCAGCCCCCGGGTGAGCGGGAGCTCCTACGAGCAGTACTTC.

The genes are TRBV4-3 and TRBJ1-1; D is perhaps TRBD1 (5 bases). Germline V gene lookup returns CDR1 LGHNA and CDR2 YSLEER. Trimming stripped 0 bases from V and 3 bases from J, with 14 bases between. The CDR3 runs to 16 residues. The CDR3 DNA follows: TGCGCCAGCAGCCAAGATAGAACAGGACGGTACACTGAAGCTTTCTTT. Translating it yields CASSQDRTGRYTEAFF.

The chain employs TRBV9 and TRBJ1-3; perhaps TRBD1 as D (5 bases). Trimming cost V 3 bases and J 4 bases, with 14 bases left between them. The CDR3 is made up of 15 amino acids. Looked up from germline, CDR1 is SGDLS and CDR2 is YYNGEE. The CDR3, as DNA: TGTGCCAGCAGCGACCCAACCGGGGGGGGAAACACCATATATTTT. Translated: CASSDPTGGGNTIYF. Variable domain in full (rest from reference TRBV9 and TRBJ1-3): DSGVTQTPKHLITATGQRVTLRCSPRSGDLSVYWYQQSLDQGLQFLIQYYNGEERAKGNILERFSAQQFPDLHSELNLSSLELGDSALYFCASSDPTGGGNTIYFGEGSWLTVV.

The chain uses TRBV2 and TRBJ2-3; TRBD2 matches 9 bases. V was clipped by 1 base and J by 2 bases; unmatched bases: 13. Germline V CDR1 and CDR2: SNHLY, FYNNEI. The CDR3 runs to 19 residues. CDR3: CASSEEGFIAGAITDTQYF. In DNA form, the CDR3 reads TGTGCCAGCAGTGAAGAGGGTTTTATAGCGGGGGCGATCACAGATACGCAGTATTTT.

This clone came up once. V usage is TRBV5-1 and J usage is TRBJ2-2; TRBD1 matches at 9 bases. Per the germline V gene, CDR1 is SGHRS and CDR2 is YFSETQ. The junction had 2 bases not matched to a gene; V was cut back by 5 bases and J by 6 bases. The length of the CDR3 is 13 residues. CDR3 in amino acids: CASRDRGAGELFF. CDR3 DNA sequence: TGCGCCAGCAGGGACAGGGGTGCCGGGGAGCTGTTTTTT.

Notes on this clone: One end of the junction varies from germline; a read error may be responsible. CDR3 sequence (DNA): TGCAGCGTTAAAGACGGTCACCCGTACAATGAGCAGTTCTTC. Its translation: CSVKDGHPYNEQFF. V and J are TRBV29-1 and TRBJ2-1; D gene unclear. This CDR3 has 14 amino acids. Germline CDR1 and CDR2: SQVTM and ANQGSEA.

This rearrangement joins TRBV25-1 to TRBJ2-1; 8 bases agree with TRBD2. The CDR3 runs 17 residues. The germline CDR1 and CDR2 sequences are MGHDK and SYGVNS. V was clipped by 0 bases and J by 2 bases; unmatched bases: 6. The CDR3 DNA follows: TGTGCCAGCAGTGAATATCTCCGGGGGGGCGCCTACAATGAGCAGTTCTTC. Translated: CASSEYLRGGAYNEQFF.

The V call is TRBV5-6, the J call TRBJ2-3; 14 nucleotides agree with TRBD2. The CDR3 has 16 residues. V shed 4 bases, J shed 4 bases, and the junction held 5 bases outside the gene matches. CDR1 is SGHDT and CDR2 is YYEEEE in the germline V gene. The CDR3 DNA sequence: TGTGCCAGCAGCCGACTAGCGGGAGGGCCTGCAGATACGCAGTATTTT. This sequence encodes CASSRLAGGPADTQYF.

The chain links TRBV5-1 to TRBJ1-1; D is unresolved. The CDR3 runs to 15 residues. The V gene lost 0 bases and the J gene lost 0 bases, with 9 bases spanning the gap. Looked up from germline, CDR1 is SGHRS and CDR2 is YFSETQ. As DNA, the CDR3 is TGCGCCAGCAGCTTGGAGTACAGTTTGAACACTGAAGCTTTCTTT. This sequence encodes CASSLEYSLNTEAFF.

The count of this clone is one. The rearrangement joins TRBV4-1 to TRBJ2-1; 7 bases match TRBD1. Germline V gene lookup returns CDR1 MGHRA and CDR2 YSYEKL. The CDR3 is 15 residues long. Trimming cost V 0 bases and J 6 bases; bases outside gene matches: 5. The CDR3 is CASSQEDRARNEQFF. CDR3 nucleotide sequence: TGCGCCAGCAGCCAAGAAGACAGGGCGCGCAATGAGCAGTTCTTC.

The chain employs TRBV27 and TRBJ1-5, with 8 bases identical to TRBD1. Looked up from germline, CDR1 is MNHEY and CDR2 is SMNVEV (reference sequence). Germline trimming cut 5 bases from V and 7 bases from J; bases unmatched to any gene: 13. The CDR3 contains 16 residues. This chain's CDR3 is CASSTKGGTGRQPQHF. CDR3 DNA: TGTGCCAGCAGTACTAAGGGGGGGACAGGCAGACAGCCCCAGCATTTT.

This clone has a single count. This sequence joins TRBV5-5 and TRBJ2-7, with D hard to call. CDR1 is SGHKS and CDR2 is YYEKEE in the germline V gene (reference sequence). V was trimmed by 0 bases and J by 2 bases, leaving 9 bases between them. This CDR3 has 14 amino acids. The CDR3 DNA reads as TGTGCCAGCAGCTTGGTTGTCAATCCCTACGAGCAGTACTTC. This sequence encodes CASSLVVNPYEQYF. The variable domain in full, with the rest retrieved from reference TRBV5-5 and TRBJ2-7, is DAGVTQSPTHLIKTRGQQVTLRCSPISGHKSVSWYQQVLGQGPQFIFQYYEKEERGRGNFPDRFSARQFPNYSSELNVNALLLGDSALYLCASSLVVNPYEQYFGPGTRLTVT.

J is TRBJ2-1 and V is TRBV13, with 8 bases that match TRBD2. Looked up from germline, CDR1 is PRHDT and CDR2 is FYEKMQ (reference sequence). The CDR3 sequence is 15 residues long. Trimming took 5 bases from V and 7 from J; bases not matched to a gene: 10. For the CDR3, the DNA is TGTGCCAGCAGCGAACGTAGCGGGGCCCCTAATGAGCAGTTCTTC. It is translated as CASSERSGAPNEQFF.

The rearrangement joins TRBV28 to TRBJ2-3; 9 bases are shared with TRBD1. Germline V lookup: CDR1 MDHEN, CDR2 SYDVKM. The CDR3 spans 15 residues. The V gene end was trimmed by 6 bases and the J gene end by 4 bases; junction bases not matched to a gene: 8. In DNA form, the CDR3 reads TGTGCCAGCAGGCCCCCGGGACAGGGACCAGATACGCAGTATTTT. The encoded protein is CASRPPGQGPDTQYF.

This clone was picked up one time. DNA for the CDR3: TGCAGGGCCGGGACAGGGGAAGTTGGTTGTTCAGATACGCAGTATTTT. Its translation is CRAGTGEVGCSDTQYF. V is TRBV29-1 and J is TRBJ2-3; the match to TRBD1 covers 10 bases. Germline V gene lookup returns CDR1 SQVTM and CDR2 ANQGSEA. The CDR3 covers 16 residues.

This rearrangement joins TRBV14 to TRBJ2-1; 8 bases fit TRBD2. CDR1 SGHDN and CDR2 FVKESK come from the germline V gene. The CDR3 length is 16 residues. Germline trimming cut 5 bases from V and 7 bases from J; bases unmatched to any gene: 13. CDR3 loop: CASSFSGTRDLNEQFF. Written as DNA, the CDR3 is TGTGCCAGCAGCTTTTCTGGGACTAGAGATTTGAATGAGCAGTTCTTC.

This chain links TRBV11-2 with TRBJ2-5; TRBD2 is a possible D gene (6 bases). This CDR3 has 15 residues. The germline CDR1 and CDR2 sequences are SGHAT and FQNNGV. The CDR3 protein is CACTLAGRPKETQYF. CDR3 nucleotide sequence: TGTGCTTGTACGCTAGCAGGGAGGCCTAAAGAGACCCAGTACTTC. Full variable domain (rest looked up from reference TRBV11-2 and TRBJ2-5): EAGVAQSPRYKIIEKRQSVAFWCNPISGHATLYWYQQILGQGPKLLIQFQNNGVVDDSQLPKDRFSAERLKGVDSTLKIQPAKLEDSAVYLCACTLAGRPKETQYFGPGTRLLVL.